Each of the 17 T cell receptor beta chains below was sequenced from the same sample in a study of radiation and T cells in renal cell carcinoma. Clones were read by immunoSEQ multiplex PCR, and TCRdb kept only the in-frame ones, dropping some. The sample includes around 130,000 clones, more than 75% of them seen just once. Time point defined: blood 2 weeks post-SBRT. Regarding treatment: 15 Gy SBRT to primary tumor, nephrectomy 4 weeks later. The sequenced sample was blood, obtained from a patient whose treatment included radiotherapy and nephrectomy. Source of these receptors: a woman in her seventies with renal cell carcinoma.

The CDR3: CASTDEDGYTF. CDR3 in DNA: TGTGCCAGTACCGATGAGGATGGCTACACCTTC. This chain joins TRBV19 and TRBJ1-2; D not certain. The CDR3 loop spans 11 amino acids. CDR1 is LNHDA and CDR2 is SQIVND in the germline V gene (reference sequence). Trimming removed 7 bases at V and 6 bases at J, with 9 bases between.

DNA of the CDR3: TGTGCCAGCAGCTCAGGACAGGGGAACACCGGGGAGCTGTTTTTT. Translated: CASSSGQGNTGELFF. This chain links TRBV7-8 with TRBJ2-2; 8 bases map to TRBD1. J lost 1 base, V lost 4 bases, and 2 bases had no gene match. The CDR3 contains 15 residues. CDR1 is SGHVS, CDR2 FQNEAQ, per germline.

The gene calls are TRBV25-1 and TRBJ1-6; D perhaps matches TRBD1 (6 bases). The ends were cut back, 5 bases at V and 8 bases at J, with 19 bases in the middle. The length of the CDR3 is 16 residues. Germline assignment: CDR1 MGHDK and CDR2 SYGVNS. Here the CDR3 DNA reads TGTGCCAGCAGTCCTCCTAACCACAGGGAGGATTCACCCCTCCACTTT. It is translated as CASSPPNHREDSPLHF.

The rearrangement joins TRBV19 to TRBJ2-1, with no clear D. Germline V gene data show CDR1 as LNHDA and CDR2 as SQIVND (reference sequence). V dropped 4 bases and J dropped 8 bases, with 27 bases sitting between them. The CDR3 is 18 residues long. In DNA, the CDR3 is TGTGCCAGTAGTACCCTACCTTCCTCCGTATTACCCTCGTATGAGCAGTTCTTC. Translation gives CASSTLPSSVLPSYEQFF.

The chain is built from TRBV14 and TRBJ2-3, with D possibly being TRBD1 (5 bases). This CDR3 region has 13 residues. V lost 4 bases to trimming and J lost 2 bases, with 7 bases between them. Germline V gene sequence: CDR1 SGHDN, CDR2 FVKESK. CDR3 sequence: CASSRQLTDTQYF. The DNA for the CDR3 is TGTGCCAGCAGCCGACAGCTCACAGATACGCAGTATTTT.

The chain combines TRBV10-3 with TRBJ1-3; D gene ambiguous. The CDR3 runs 15 residues. V shed 3 bases and J shed 0 bases, with 9 bases lying between them. Germline CDR1 reads ENHRY; CDR2 reads SYGVKD. The DNA of the CDR3 is TGTGCCATCAGTGAACCAGGAAGCTCTGGAAACACCATATATTTT. This encodes CAISEPGSSGNTIYF.

The CDR3 region has the DNA TGTGCCAGTAGTCGGGGGTTGAACACCGGGGAGCTGTTTTTT. This encodes CASSRGLNTGELFF. This rearrangement joins TRBV19 to TRBJ2-2; D might be TRBD2 (6 bases). The germline V gene encodes CDR1 LNHDA and CDR2 SQIVND (reference sequence). The CDR3 runs 14 residues. Trimming took 5 bases from V and 1 from J, leaving 8 bases between them.

This clone was seen more than once but under ten times. V is TRBV27 and J is TRBJ1-1; a possible D gene is TRBD1 (5 bases). Trimming removed 4 bases from V and 5 bases from J, with 14 bases in between. The CDR3 covers 14 residues. CDR1 and CDR2 (germline): MNHEY, SMNVEV (reference sequence). The CDR3 coding sequence is TGTGCCAGCAGTTATAACGGGGGGGTAACTGAAGCTTTCTTT. Amino acids: CASSYNGGVTEAFF.

The chain carries TRBV30 and TRBJ2-3; 9 nucleotides match TRBD1. The CDR3 sequence is 18 residues long. The V and J ends lost 0 bases and 3 bases, in that order; junction bases with no gene match: 13. Germline CDR1 reads GTSNPN; CDR2 reads SVGIG (reference sequence). The chain's CDR3 is CAWSVLVGDRVNTDTQYF. DNA of the CDR3: TGTGCCTGGAGTGTACTAGTAGGGGACAGGGTAAATACAGATACGCAGTATTTT. Full variable domain (missing parts from reference TRBV30 and TRBJ2-3): SQTIHQWPATLVQPVGSPLSLECTVEGTSNPNLYWYRQAAGRGLQLLFYSVGIGQISSEVPQNLSASRPQDRQFILSSKKLLLSDSGFYLCAWSVLVGDRVNTDTQYFGPGTRLTVL.

This chain joins TRBV30 and TRBJ2-5; TRBD2 matches at 9 bases. The germline gives CDR1 GTSNPN, CDR2 SVGIG (reference sequence). CDR3 length equals 15 residues. After removal of 2 bases from V and 5 bases from J, the junction contained 9 bases not matched to a gene. The CDR3 sequence is CAWSPGTSSYETQYF. As DNA, the CDR3 is TGTGCCTGGAGTCCCGGGACTAGCAGCTACGAGACCCAGTACTTC.

This chain uses TRBV29-1 with TRBJ1-3; D gene uncertain. The ends were cut back, 6 bases at V and 1 base at J, with 7 bases in the middle. Germline values: CDR1 SQVTM, CDR2 ANQGSEA. This CDR3 comprises 12 residues. The CDR3 DNA sequence: TGCAGCGTCGAGACATCTGGAAACACCATATATTTT. Translation gives CSVETSGNTIYF. Together with reference TRBV29-1 and TRBJ1-3, the CDR3 gives the full variable domain: SAVISQKPSRDICQRGTSLTIQCQVDSQVTMMFWYRQQPGQSLTLIATANQGSEATYESGFVIDKFPISRPNLTFSTLTVSNMSPEDSSIYLCSVETSGNTIYFGEGSWLTVV.

This chain connects TRBV4-3 to TRBJ1-2; D remains ambiguous. The CDR3 length is 16 residues. With 0 bases removed from V and 1 base from J, the gap between germline ends came to 12 bases. The V gene's germline CDR1 is LGHNA and CDR2 YSLEER. The CDR3 DNA reads TGCGCCAGCAGCCAAGAGCTTGGGCACTATAACTATGGCTACACCTTC. It specifies CASSQELGHYNYGYTF.

Details on this clone: At one end the junction does not follow the germline gene, possibly because of a read error. The V gene is TRBV6-6, the J gene TRBJ2-7; no definite D call. Looked up from germline, CDR1 is MNHNY and CDR2 is SVGAGI (reference sequence). The CDR3 covers 14 residues. CDR3 sequence reads: CANSSPERSYEQYF. As DNA, the CDR3 is TGTGCCAACAGTTCACCAGAACGCTCCTACGAGCAGTACTTC.

The chain is built from TRBV18 and TRBJ2-2; possible D gene TRBD1, 5 bases. V lost 6 bases, J lost 0 bases, and 20 bases lay in between. CDR1 is KGHSH and CDR2 is LQKENI in the germline V gene. There are 18 residues in the CDR3. This CDR3 reads CASSPRRADKTNTGELFF. The CDR3 nucleotides are TGTGCCAGCTCCCCCCGTCGTGCGGACAAAACGAACACCGGGGAGCTGTTTTTT.

This chain uses TRBV19 with TRBJ2-5, with TRBD2 matching over 15 bases. This CDR3 is 18 amino acids long. Germline V CDR1 and CDR2: LNHDA, SQIVND (reference sequence). The V gene end was trimmed by 5 bases and the J gene end by 1 base; junction bases not matched to a gene: 8. Here the CDR3 DNA reads TGTGCCAGTAGTTCAAGGACTAGCGGGGGGGCCGGCCAAGAGACCCAGTACTTC. Protein product: CASSSRTSGGAGQETQYF.

The chain combines TRBV11-3 with TRBJ1-1; 7 nucleotides agree with TRBD1. The CDR3 contains 15 residues. After removal of 4 bases from V and 4 bases from J, the junction contained 9 bases not matched to a gene. Germline CDR1 SGHNT, CDR2 YENEEA. In DNA form, the CDR3 reads TGTGCCAGCAGCTCAAGGACAGGAAGGATCACTGAAGCTTTCTTT. Translated, it gives CASSSRTGRITEAFF.

This clone was detected a few times. V gene TRBV6-1 combines with J gene TRBJ1-5; 9 bases match TRBD1. CDR1 MNHNS and CDR2 SASEGT come from the germline V gene. The CDR3 spans 15 residues. V lost 6 bases to trimming and J lost 6 bases; unmatched junction nucleotides: 9. The CDR3 DNA follows: TGTGCCAGCAGGGAACAGGGGGCGGGGGTTCAGCCCCAGCATTTT. Its protein product is CASREQGAGVQPQHF.